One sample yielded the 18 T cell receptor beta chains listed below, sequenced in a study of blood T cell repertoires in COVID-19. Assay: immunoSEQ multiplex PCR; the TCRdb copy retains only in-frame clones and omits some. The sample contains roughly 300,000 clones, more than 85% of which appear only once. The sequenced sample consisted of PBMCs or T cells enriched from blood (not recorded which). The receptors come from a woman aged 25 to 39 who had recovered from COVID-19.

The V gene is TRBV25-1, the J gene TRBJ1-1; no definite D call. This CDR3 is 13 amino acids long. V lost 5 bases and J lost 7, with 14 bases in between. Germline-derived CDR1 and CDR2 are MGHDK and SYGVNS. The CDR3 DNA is TGTGCCAGCAGTACCCGCCTACGGGGTGAAGCTTTCTTT. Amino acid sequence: CASSTRLRGEAFF.

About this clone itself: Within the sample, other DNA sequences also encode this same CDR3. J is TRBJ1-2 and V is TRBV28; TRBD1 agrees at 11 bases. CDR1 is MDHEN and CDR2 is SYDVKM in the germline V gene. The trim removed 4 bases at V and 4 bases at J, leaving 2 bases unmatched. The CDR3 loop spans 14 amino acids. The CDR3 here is CASSSGQGVYGYTF. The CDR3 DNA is TGTGCCAGCAGTTCGGGACAGGGGGTCTATGGCTACACCTTC.

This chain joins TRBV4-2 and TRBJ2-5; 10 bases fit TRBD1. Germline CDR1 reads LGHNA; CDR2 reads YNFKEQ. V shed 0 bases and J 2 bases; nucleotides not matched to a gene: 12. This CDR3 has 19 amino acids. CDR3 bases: TGTGCCAGCAGCCAAGAGAGGGACAGGGGTGGGGGAGGACAAGAGACCCAGTACTTC. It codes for CASSQERDRGGGGQETQYF.

Here the CDR3 reads CASREGAYGYTF. CDR3 DNA sequence: TGTGCCAGCAGAGAGGGGGCCTATGGCTACACCTTC. This chain joins TRBV28 and TRBJ1-2; 7 bases are shared with TRBD1. The germline CDR1 and CDR2 sequences are MDHEN and SYDVKM. Trimming took 6 bases from V and 4 from J; bases not matched to a gene: 2. CDR3 length: 12 amino acids.

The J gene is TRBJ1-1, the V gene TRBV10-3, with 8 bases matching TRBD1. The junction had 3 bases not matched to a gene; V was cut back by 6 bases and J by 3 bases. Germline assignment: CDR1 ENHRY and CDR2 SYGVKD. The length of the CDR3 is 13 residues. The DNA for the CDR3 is TGTGCCATCAGAGAGACAGGGGACACTGAAGCTTTCTTT. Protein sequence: CAIRETGDTEAFF.

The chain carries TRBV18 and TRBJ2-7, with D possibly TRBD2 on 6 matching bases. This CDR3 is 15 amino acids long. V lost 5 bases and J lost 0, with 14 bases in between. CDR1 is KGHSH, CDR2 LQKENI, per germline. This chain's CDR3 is CASSGTAGTSYEQYF. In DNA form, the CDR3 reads TGTGCCAGCTCAGGAACAGCGGGTACCTCCTACGAGCAGTACTTC.

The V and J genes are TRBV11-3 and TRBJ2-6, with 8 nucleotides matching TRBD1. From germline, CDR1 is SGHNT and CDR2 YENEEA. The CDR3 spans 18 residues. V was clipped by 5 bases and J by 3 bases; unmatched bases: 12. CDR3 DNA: TGTGCCAGCAGCAAAGGCATGGGCAGGGGGCGTGGGGCCAACGTCCTGACTTTC. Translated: CASSKGMGRGRGANVLTF. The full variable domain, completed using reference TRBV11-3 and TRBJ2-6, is EAGVVQSPRYKIIEKKQPVAFWCNPISGHNTLYWYLQNLGQGPELLIRYENEEAVDDSQLPKDRFSAERLKGVDSTLKIQPAELGDSAVYLCASSKGMGRGRGANVLTFGAGSRLTVL.

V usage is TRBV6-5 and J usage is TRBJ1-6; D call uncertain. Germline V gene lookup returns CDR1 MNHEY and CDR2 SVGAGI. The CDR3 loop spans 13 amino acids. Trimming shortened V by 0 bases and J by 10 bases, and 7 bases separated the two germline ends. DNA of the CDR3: TGTGCCAGCAGTTACTCGCGTACGTCACCCCTCCACTTT. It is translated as CASSYSRTSPLHF.

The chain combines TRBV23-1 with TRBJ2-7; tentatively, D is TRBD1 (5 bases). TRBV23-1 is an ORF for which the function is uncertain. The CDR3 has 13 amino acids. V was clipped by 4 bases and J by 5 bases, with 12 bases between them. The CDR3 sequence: CASSLVGRNEQYF. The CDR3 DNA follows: TGCGCCAGCAGTCTAGTGGGGCGGAACGAGCAGTACTTC.

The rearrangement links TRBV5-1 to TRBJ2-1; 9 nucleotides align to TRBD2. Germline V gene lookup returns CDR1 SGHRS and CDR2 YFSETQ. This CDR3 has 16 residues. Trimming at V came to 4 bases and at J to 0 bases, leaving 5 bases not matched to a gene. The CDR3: CASSGNSGGSYNEQFF. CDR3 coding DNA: TGCGCCAGCAGCGGAAATAGCGGGGGCTCCTACAATGAGCAGTTCTTC.

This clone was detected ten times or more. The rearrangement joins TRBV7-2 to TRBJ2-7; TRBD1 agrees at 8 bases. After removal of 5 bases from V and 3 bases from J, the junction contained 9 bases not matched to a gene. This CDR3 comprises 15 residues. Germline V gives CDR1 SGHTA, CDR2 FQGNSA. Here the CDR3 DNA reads TGTGCCAGCAGCCGGGCAGGGGGCGGCCACTACGAGCAGTACTTC. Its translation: CASSRAGGGHYEQYF.

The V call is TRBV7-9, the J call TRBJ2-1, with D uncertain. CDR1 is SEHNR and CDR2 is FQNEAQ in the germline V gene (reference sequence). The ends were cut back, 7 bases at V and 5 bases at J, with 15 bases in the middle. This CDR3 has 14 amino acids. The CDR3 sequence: CASTKLNRDNEQFF. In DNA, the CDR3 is TGTGCCAGCACCAAGTTGAATCGCGACAATGAGCAGTTCTTC.

The CDR3 DNA reads as TGTGCCAGCAGTTTCCCGGGACTAGCTGGGTACAATGAGCAGTTCTTC. It encodes CASSFPGLAGYNEQFF. This sequence joins TRBV5-4 and TRBJ2-1; 9 bases line up with TRBD2. V was clipped by 5 bases and J by 4 bases; unmatched bases: 10. This CDR3 comprises 16 residues. Germline-derived CDR1 and CDR2 are SGHNT and YYREEE (reference sequence).

The CDR3 DNA sequence: TGTGCCAGCAGTTTTTCCCAGGGTTCAGATACGCAGTATTTT. The encoded protein is CASSFSQGSDTQYF. The chain combines TRBV28 with TRBJ2-3; maybe TRBD1 (5 bases). From germline, CDR1 is MDHEN and CDR2 SYDVKM. CDR3 size: 14 residues. V dropped 3 bases and J dropped 4 bases, with 11 bases sitting between them. The full variable domain, rest sourced from reference TRBV28 and TRBJ2-3, is DVKVTQSSRYLVKRTGEKVFLECVQDMDHENMFWYRQDPGLGLRLIYFSYDVKMKEKGDIPEGYSVSREKKERFSLILESASTNQTSMYLCASSFSQGSDTQYFGPGTRLTVL.

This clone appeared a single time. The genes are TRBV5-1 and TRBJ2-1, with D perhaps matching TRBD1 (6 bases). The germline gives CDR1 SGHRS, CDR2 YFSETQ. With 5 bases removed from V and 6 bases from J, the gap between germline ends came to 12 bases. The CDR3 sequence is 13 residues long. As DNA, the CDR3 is TGCGCCAGCAGTACGATACAGGGCAATGAGCAGTTCTTC. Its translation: CASSTIQGNEQFF.

CDR3 nucleotide sequence: TGTGCCACCAGTGAGACAGGCCTATACGAGCAGTACTTC. Amino acids: CATSETGLYEQYF. The gene calls are TRBV24-1 and TRBJ2-7, with D perhaps TRBD1 (6 bases). This CDR3 has 13 amino acids. Germline V CDR1 and CDR2: KGHDR, SFDVKD. Trimming took off 4 bases at V and 4 bases at J, with 10 bases between the two ends.

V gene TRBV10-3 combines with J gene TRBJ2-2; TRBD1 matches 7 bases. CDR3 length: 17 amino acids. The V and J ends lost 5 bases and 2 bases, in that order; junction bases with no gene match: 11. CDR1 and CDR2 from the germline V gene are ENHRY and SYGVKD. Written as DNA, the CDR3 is TGTGCCATCAGTCAATATCAGGGGGAAGGAAACACCGGGGAGCTGTTTTTT. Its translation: CAISQYQGEGNTGELFF.

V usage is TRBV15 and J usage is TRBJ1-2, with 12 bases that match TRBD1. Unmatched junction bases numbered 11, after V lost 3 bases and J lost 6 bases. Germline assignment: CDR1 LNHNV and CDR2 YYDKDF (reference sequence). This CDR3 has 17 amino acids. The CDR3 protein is CATSSGTGTGGDNGYTF. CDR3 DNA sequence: TGTGCCACCAGCAGCGGGACCGGGACAGGGGGCGATAATGGCTACACCTTC.